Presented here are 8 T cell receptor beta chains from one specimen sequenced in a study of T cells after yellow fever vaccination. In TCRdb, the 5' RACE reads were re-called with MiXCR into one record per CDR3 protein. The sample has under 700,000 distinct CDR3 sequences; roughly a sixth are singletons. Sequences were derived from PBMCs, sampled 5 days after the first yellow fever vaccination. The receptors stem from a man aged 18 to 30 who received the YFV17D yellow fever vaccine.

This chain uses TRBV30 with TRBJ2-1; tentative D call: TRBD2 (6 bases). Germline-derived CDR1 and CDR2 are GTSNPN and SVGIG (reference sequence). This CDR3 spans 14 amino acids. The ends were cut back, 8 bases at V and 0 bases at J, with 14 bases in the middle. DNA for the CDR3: TGTGCCGGGACGGGACTTAGCTCCTACAATGAGCAGTTCTTC. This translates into CAGTGLSSYNEQFF.

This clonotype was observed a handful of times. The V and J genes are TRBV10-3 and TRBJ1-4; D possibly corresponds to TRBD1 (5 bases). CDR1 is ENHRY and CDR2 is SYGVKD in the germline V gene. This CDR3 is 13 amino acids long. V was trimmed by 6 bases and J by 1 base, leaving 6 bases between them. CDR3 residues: CAISQGTNEKLFF. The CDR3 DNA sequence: TGTGCCATCAGCCAGGGAACTAATGAAAAACTGTTTTTT.

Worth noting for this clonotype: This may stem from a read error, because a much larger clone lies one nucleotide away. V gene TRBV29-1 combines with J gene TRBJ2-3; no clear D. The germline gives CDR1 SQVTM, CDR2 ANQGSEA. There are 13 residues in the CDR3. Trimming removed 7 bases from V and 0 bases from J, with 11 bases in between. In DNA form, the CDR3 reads TGCAGCGCTGCTGCTGCTAGCACAGATACGCAGTATTTT. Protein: CSAAAASTDTQYF.

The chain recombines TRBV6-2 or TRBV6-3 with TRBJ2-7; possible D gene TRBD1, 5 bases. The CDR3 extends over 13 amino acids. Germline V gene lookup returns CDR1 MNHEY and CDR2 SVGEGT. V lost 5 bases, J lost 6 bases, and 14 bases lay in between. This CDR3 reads CASSARQFVEQYV. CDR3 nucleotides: TGTGCCAGCAGTGCCCGACAGTTCGTCGAGCAGTACGTC.

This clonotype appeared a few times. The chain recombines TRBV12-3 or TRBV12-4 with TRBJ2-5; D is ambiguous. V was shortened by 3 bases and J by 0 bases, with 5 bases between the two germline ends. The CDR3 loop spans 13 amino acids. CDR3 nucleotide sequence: TGTGCCAGCAGTTTTACCGACCAAGAGACCCAGTACTTC. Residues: CASSFTDQETQYF.

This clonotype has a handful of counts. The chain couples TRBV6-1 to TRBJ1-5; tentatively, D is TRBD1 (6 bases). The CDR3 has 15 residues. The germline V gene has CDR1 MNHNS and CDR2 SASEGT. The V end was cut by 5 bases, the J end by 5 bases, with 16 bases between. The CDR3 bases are TGTGCCAGCAGTCAAACAGGGAGAGGAGATCAGCCCCAGCATTTT. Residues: CASSQTGRGDQPQHF.

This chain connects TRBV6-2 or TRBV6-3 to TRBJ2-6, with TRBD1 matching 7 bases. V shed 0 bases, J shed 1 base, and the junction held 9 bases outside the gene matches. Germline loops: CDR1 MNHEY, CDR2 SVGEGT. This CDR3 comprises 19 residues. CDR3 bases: TGTGCCAGCAGTTACTCGAGAGGGGGCAAGATATCTGGGGCCAACGTCCTGACTTTC. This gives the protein CASSYSRGGKISGANVLTF.

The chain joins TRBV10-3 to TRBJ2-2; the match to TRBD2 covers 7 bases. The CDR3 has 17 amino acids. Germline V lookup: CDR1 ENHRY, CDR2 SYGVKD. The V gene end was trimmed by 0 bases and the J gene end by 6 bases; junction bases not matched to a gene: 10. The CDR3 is CAISESNVGLRPGELFF. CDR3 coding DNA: TGTGCCATCAGTGAGTCGAATGTGGGACTAAGGCCCGGGGAGCTGTTTTTT.